This T cell receptor (beta chain) was recovered during a study of blood T cells in healthy people across ages. In the case of this clonotype: Its antigen is unidentified.

The authors ran a second PCR of about 6 to 11 cycles using a sample-barcoded 5' primer and a J-beta primer mix. Using its own MiXCR run on the 5' RACE reads, TCRdb lists one record per CDR3 protein. The table lists hundreds of thousands of distinct CDR3 sequences, roughly three fifths of them singletons. Findings of the study overall: When set beside aged donors, long-lived donors presented more naive CD4+ cells and higher diversity. Age brought a roughly linear fall in TCR beta diversity measured per million T cells.

The germline V gene encodes CDR1 DFQATT and CDR2 SNEGSKA (reference sequence). The CDR3 extends over 15 amino acids. Trimming shortened V by 1 base and J by 6 bases, and 17 bases separated the two germline ends. Sequenced: blood. The origin of this receptor is a man between 40 and 49 years old in good health. The chain links TRBV20-1 to TRBJ2-3, with D perhaps matching TRBD2 (5 bases). The CDR3 coding sequence is TGCAGTGCTAGAGTCGGGCTAGCTGGTAGGGATACGCAGTATTTT. Its translation is CSARVGLAGRDTQYF.